What follows are 17 T cell receptor beta chains derived from one specimen sequenced in a study of T cell changes during pregnancy in multiple sclerosis. Clones were sequenced by immunoSEQ multiplex PCR, and TCRdb holds only the in-frame ones, with some missing. The sample carries 55,000 to 85,000 clones, about 95% recorded once. The material sequenced was peripheral blood, taken in the third trimester of pregnancy. All receptors derive from a female donor with multiple sclerosis, enrolled in a pregnancy study.

The chain carries TRBV2 and TRBJ1-5; the match to TRBD1 covers 9 bases. The CDR3 totals 14 residues. The V segment lost 2 bases and the J segment 5 bases; nucleotides outside the gene matches: 1. Germline V CDR1 and CDR2: SNHLY, FYNNEI. The CDR3 loop reads CASSERDRDQPQHF. The CDR3 bases are TGTGCCAGCAGTGAACGGGACAGGGATCAGCCCCAGCATTTT. Complete variable domain (other parts from reference TRBV2 and TRBJ1-5): EPEVTQTPSHQVTQMGQEVILRCVPISNHLYFYWYRQILGQKVEFLVSFYNNEISEKSEIFDDQFSVERPDGSNFTLKIRSTKLEDSAMYFCASSERDRDQPQHFGDGTRLSIL.

This clone was observed a single time. The chain couples TRBV7-2 to TRBJ2-7; no firm D call. The CDR3 is 13 amino acids. V was cut by 2 bases and J by 5 bases, with 10 bases left in between. The germline V gene has CDR1 SGHTA and CDR2 FQGNSA. The DNA of the CDR3 is TGTGCCAGCAGCTTATTGGGCCTCCACGAGCAGTACTTC. Translated, it gives CASSLLGLHEQYF.

The chain has TRBV27 and TRBJ1-1; D may be TRBD1 (5 bases). Trimming left V 3 bases short and J 1 base short, with 12 bases between. The CDR3 extends over 15 amino acids. Germline CDR1 and CDR2: MNHEY and SMNVEV (reference sequence). The CDR3 region is CASSLGGIRNTEAFF. The CDR3 DNA reads TGTGCCAGCAGTTTGGGGGGTATAAGGAACACTGAAGCTTTCTTT.

This rearrangement joins TRBV5-6 to TRBJ1-1; TRBD1 is a possible D gene (5 bases). This CDR3 is built from 16 residues. Germline V CDR1 and CDR2: SGHDT, YYEEEE. Trimming took 2 bases from V and 0 from J, leaving 14 bases between them. Here the CDR3 DNA reads TGTGCCAGCAGCTTAGGTAGACAGAGAATGAACACTGAAGCTTTCTTT. Amino acid sequence: CASSLGRQRMNTEAFF.

The V gene is TRBV2, the J gene TRBJ1-4; D is possibly TRBD1 (5 bases). V was shortened by 8 bases and J by 3 bases, with 16 bases between the two germline ends. In germline, CDR1 is SNHLY, CDR2 FYNNEI. The CDR3 sequence is 15 residues long. In DNA, the CDR3 is TGTGCCAGCCGAGACGCAGGGTCCCCTAATGAAAAACTGTTTTTT. Translated: CASRDAGSPNEKLFF. Full variable domain (missing parts from reference TRBV2 and TRBJ1-4): EPEVTQTPSHQVTQMGQEVILRCVPISNHLYFYWYRQILGQKVEFLVSFYNNEISEKSEIFDDQFSVERPDGSNFTLKIRSTKLEDSAMYFCASRDAGSPNEKLFFGSGTQLSVL.

This clone has only one observation. One end of the junction fails to match germline, which may point to a read error. The chain recombines TRBV7-7 with TRBJ2-5; 11 bases agree with TRBD2. CDR1 and CDR2 from the germline V gene are SSHAT and FNYEAQ (reference sequence). The CDR3 loop spans 16 amino acids. Here the CDR3 reads CASSLGTGLAEETQYF. The DNA of the CDR3 is TGTGCTAGCAGCTTAGGGACGGGACTAGCGGAAGAGACCCAGTACTTC.

The sample holds one count of this clone. This chain's CDR3 is CAWSVANRGNQPQHF. In DNA, the CDR3 is TGTGCCTGGAGTGTAGCCAACCGGGGCAATCAGCCCCAGCATTTT. The chain is built from TRBV30 and TRBJ1-5; D is unclear. Trimming left V 0 bases short and J 2 bases short, with 11 bases between. The CDR3 has 15 residues. The germline V gene encodes CDR1 GTSNPN and CDR2 SVGIG (reference sequence).

The chain links TRBV7-2 to TRBJ1-6; D perhaps matches TRBD1 (6 bases). The germline V gene encodes CDR1 SGHTA and CDR2 FQGNSA. V was shortened by 4 bases and J by 14 bases, with 15 bases between the two germline ends. The CDR3 extends over 13 amino acids. CDR3: CASSSATGRSLHF. The CDR3 nucleotides read TGTGCCAGCAGCTCGGCGACAGGAAGGTCCCTCCACTTT.

The rearrangement links TRBV27 to TRBJ1-1; D perhaps matches TRBD1 (6 bases). The length of the CDR3 is 13 residues. Germline V gene sequence: CDR1 MNHEY, CDR2 SMNVEV (reference sequence). V was cut by 8 bases and J by 0 bases, with 10 bases left in between. The CDR3 is CASRPGVNTEAFF. CDR3 DNA: TGTGCCAGCCGGCCAGGGGTGAACACTGAAGCTTTCTTT.

This chain links TRBV5-8 with TRBJ1-5, with 8 bases matching TRBD1. Trimming at V came to 5 bases and at J to 10 bases, leaving 8 bases not matched to a gene. CDR1 is SGHTS, CDR2 YDEGEE, per germline. CDR3 length: 13 amino acids. The chain's CDR3 is CASRSTGGGPQHF. CDR3 bases: TGTGCCAGCAGGTCAACAGGGGGGGGACCCCAGCATTTT.

This chain connects TRBV6-5 to TRBJ2-1; 9 bases match TRBD2. The V gene end was trimmed by 2 bases and the J gene end by 4 bases; junction bases not matched to a gene: 6. Germline V gene lookup returns CDR1 MNHEY and CDR2 SVGAGI. This CDR3 has 16 amino acids. CDR3 nucleotides: TGTGCCAGCAGTTACGGCGGGGGGGCTCAGTACAATGAGCAGTTCTTC. Encoded protein: CASSYGGGAQYNEQFF.

This clone was detected only once. This sequence joins TRBV4-2 and TRBJ2-7, with a tentative D call TRBD1 (7 bases). Germline V gives CDR1 LGHNA, CDR2 YNFKEQ. This CDR3 region has 15 residues. Deletions cut 2 bases from V and 7 bases from J, with 18 bases between. CDR3 region: CASSQNQGGLREQYF. CDR3 nucleotide sequence: TGTGCCAGCAGCCAAAATCAGGGGGGATTGAGGGAGCAGTACTTC.

This rearrangement joins TRBV7-2 to TRBJ1-5; 7 positions match TRBD1. With V trimmed by 4 bases and J by 0 bases, 3 bases remained unmatched. CDR3 length: 15 amino acids. CDR1 and CDR2 from the germline V gene are SGHTA and FQGNSA. CDR3 nucleotide sequence: TGTGCCAGCAGCTCCGGGACAGATAGCAATCAGCCCCAGCATTTT. Its translation is CASSSGTDSNQPQHF.

Comments on this clone: Germline and junction disagree at one end, which may indicate a read error. The V and J genes are TRBV5-6 and TRBJ2-5; 8 nucleotides match TRBD2. The germline CDR1 and CDR2 sequences are SGHDT and YYEEEE. This CDR3 is 14 amino acids long. CDR3 sequence reads: CASSFSGAQGTQYF. CDR3 coding DNA: TGTGCCAGCAGCTTTAGCGGGGCCCAAGGGACCCAGTACTTC.

V is TRBV14 and J is TRBJ2-7; D is unresolved. Trimming took off 0 bases at V and 0 bases at J, with 12 bases between the two ends. CDR3 length: 16 residues. Germline values: CDR1 SGHDN, CDR2 FVKESK. The CDR3 DNA reads as TGTGCCAGCAGCCAAGATCTTCAGGCCAGCTCCTACGAGCAGTACTTC. Translating it yields CASSQDLQASSYEQYF.

This chain connects TRBV5-5 to TRBJ2-5; TRBD2 matches 8 bases. Unmatched junction bases numbered 9, after V lost 0 bases and J lost 2 bases. This CDR3 has 17 amino acids. Germline values: CDR1 SGHKS, CDR2 YYEKEE (reference sequence). The CDR3 sequence is CASSLAAAGGTQETQYF. CDR3 nucleotides: TGTGCCAGCAGCTTGGCCGCTGCGGGGGGAACTCAAGAGACCCAGTACTTC.

The rearrangement uses TRBV7-9 and TRBJ1-6; perhaps TRBD1 as D (6 bases). The germline V gene has CDR1 SEHNR and CDR2 FQNEAQ (reference sequence). CDR3 size: 13 residues. The V and J ends lost 8 bases and 10 bases respectively, with 15 bases between them. CDR3 sequence: CASGLQGYSPLHF. CDR3 DNA sequence: TGTGCCAGCGGCCTACAGGGATACTCACCCCTCCACTTT.